The 3 T cell receptor beta chains below come from one sample, sequenced in a study of CD8 T cells in Susac syndrome (dated by TCRdb to about 2019). The library was produced with the immunoSEQ multiplex PCR assay. RNA was extracted using the RNeasy kit, and roughly 0.5 to 1 ug of the RNA was reverse transcribed with random hexamers. TCRdb trimmed public reads at Q25 via fastp, called clones via MiXCR and kept in-frame beta chains. Rows merge per CDR3 protein into single entries with the most common DNA and genes. This sample has over 150,000 distinct CDR3 sequences in its table, and about 95% of those were observed once. The top ten constitute roughly 0.088% of the sample. Sequencing used CD4+ T cells from PBMCs. These receptors were taken from a human donor with multiple sclerosis.

The J gene is TRBJ2-3, the V gene TRBV10-3; possibly TRBD1 or TRBD2 for D (5 bases each). CDR1 and CDR2 (germline): ENHRY, SYGVKD. The CDR3 runs to 15 residues. Trimming pared 2 bases from V and 6 bases from J, leaving 15 bases between. CDR3 loop: CAISEPSGGADTQYF. CDR3 nucleotides: TGTGCCATCAGTGAGCCCAGCGGTGGGGCGGATACGCAGTATTTT.

In its sample, this clonotype was seen once. This rearrangement joins TRBV29-1 to TRBJ1-3; D not certain. Germline V gives CDR1 SQVTM, CDR2 ANQGSEA. The CDR3 runs 12 residues. V was clipped by 4 bases and J by 0 bases, with 4 bases between them. CDR3 residues: CSVVPSGNTIYF. DNA for the CDR3: TGCAGCGTTGTTCCCTCTGGAAACACCATATATTTT.

This rearrangement joins TRBV12-3 or TRBV12-4 to TRBJ2-7; 8 bases agree with TRBD1. CDR3 length: 14 amino acids. V was pared by 0 bases and J by 2 bases, with 0 bases of the junction left unmatched. CDR3 sequence reads: CASSLATGAYEQYF. The CDR3 nucleotides read TGTGCCAGCAGTTTAGCGACAGGGGCCTACGAGCAGTACTTC.